The 2 T cell receptor beta chains in this list originate from one sample, sequenced in a study of blood T cell repertoires in COVID-19. Clones were read by immunoSEQ multiplex PCR, and TCRdb kept only the in-frame ones, dropping some. The sample includes approximately 150,000 clones, 83% of them seen just once. Sequenced material: peripheral blood. These receptors came from an elderly woman with acute or convalescent COVID-19.

The chain links TRBV11-2 to TRBJ2-7, with 8 bases fitting TRBD2. The CDR3 loop spans 15 amino acids. Germline lookup yields CDR1 SGHAT and CDR2 FQNNGV. V dropped 2 bases and J dropped 4; count of bases not matched to a gene: 7. The CDR3 DNA follows: TGTGCCAGCAGCTTAAATACCGGCGGGGGGTACGAGCAGTACTTC. It translates to CASSLNTGGGYEQYF.

This clone has a single count. The J gene is TRBJ2-2, the V gene TRBV3-1 (or the pseudogene TRBV3-2); no clear D. V gave up 4 bases and J gave up 4 bases, with 4 bases separating them. Germline V gene sequence: CDR1 LGHDT, CDR2 YNNKEL (reference sequence). The CDR3 runs 12 residues. The CDR3 DNA sequence: TGTGCCAGCAGCCCGCGCACCGGGGAGCTGTTTTTT. Protein: CASSPRTGELFF.